What follows are 3 T cell receptor beta chains derived from one specimen sequenced in a study of blood T cell repertoires in COVID-19. Sequencing was performed with immunoSEQ multiplex PCR; in TCRdb, only in-frame clones are kept and a portion is missing. The table records under 400,000 clones, 70% to 90% of them present only once. The sequencing sample was made of PBMCs or T cells enriched from blood (not recorded which). These receptors were obtained from a man aged 35-49 years in a cohort exposed to, infected with or recovered from COVID-19 (not recorded which).

The chain uses TRBV5-1 and TRBJ1-1, with D possibly matching TRBD1 (6 bases). V dropped 2 bases and J dropped 5 bases, with 16 bases sitting between them. This CDR3 region has 15 residues. Germline loops: CDR1 SGHRS, CDR2 YFSETQ. CDR3 DNA: TGCGCCAGCAGCTTTATTGGGGGTAGGGGGACTGAAGCTTTCTTT. This gives the protein CASSFIGGRGTEAFF.

The chain combines TRBV5-1 with TRBJ2-7; 12 bases align to TRBD1. J lost 3 bases, V lost 4 bases, and 5 bases had no gene match. Germline CDR1 and CDR2: SGHRS and YFSETQ. The CDR3 is 15 residues long. Written as DNA, the CDR3 is TGCGCCAGCAGCCCGGGACAGGGGGCCTACTACGAGCAGTACTTC. Its protein is CASSPGQGAYYEQYF. Supplemented by reference TRBV5-1 and TRBJ2-7, the full variable domain reads KAGVTQTPRYLIKTRGQQVTLSCSPISGHRSVSWYQQTPGQGLQFLFEYFSETQRNKGNFPGRFSGRQFSNSRSEMNVSTLELGDSALYLCASSPGQGAYYEQYFGPGTRLTVT.

This rearrangement joins TRBV12-2 to TRBJ1-2; the D call of TRBD1 is as the table states it, not checked on the DNA. TRBV12-2 is recorded as a pseudogene. The CDR3 length is 15 residues. CDR3: CASRLRPGKRYGYTF. The DNA for the CDR3 is TGTGCAAGTCGCTTAAGACCAGGGAAAAGGTATGGCTACACCTTC.